This entry is about one TCR beta chain. This clone came up a few times. Its recognized antigen is unknown. Base qualities were left out, and no much larger clone turns up one base away. The data were obtained in a study of blood T cell repertoires in COVID-19 (dated by TCRdb to 2020 to 2022). About the investigation overall: Samples covering the acute and convalescent phases of COVID-19 were provided by collaborators in the United States, Italy and Spain. The material from the prospective study consisted of cDNA or gDNA derived from T cells, B-cell-depleted T cells, or PBMCs. Subjects who had been exposed to COVID-19, were actively infected with it, or had recovered from it provided the deeply sampled blood TCRbeta repertoires that made up the dataset. The repertoires were made available in a free public database intended to serve as a resource for research on the immune response to SARS-CoV-2. Samples came from the ongoing ImmuneRACE study (first 160 participants) plus 1,254 subjects from 6 global collaborators. Nearly every sample came with metadata listing a de-identified subject ID, COVID-19 status, age in years and sex. Where available, HLA class I and class II types were obtained from metadata supplied by the sample provider rather than from assay-based typing. What the work shows at the level of the full study, not this receptor alone: The amount of clinical and demographic metadata varied by source and participant and was provided uncurated.

From cysteine to phenylalanine, the CDR3 is 12 amino acids long. Just the 36-base CDR3 DNA is kept, in frame starting at base 1. From a lookup of the germline V gene, CDR1 and CDR2 are SNHLY and FYNNEI. V loses 6 bases, J loses 9 bases, and the germline ends lie 12 bases apart. The immunoSEQ Assay, a bias-controlled multiplex PCR, was used to amplify TCRbeta CDR3 regions from genomic DNA. Concerning the study's data processing: Nucleated cell counts per sample were estimated from amplification of reference gene primers within the assay. Sequence reads were collapsed and filtered to measure the absolute abundance of every unique TCRbeta CDR3 rearrangement. Productive Simpson clonality was computed per sample as the square root of Simpson's diversity index over productive rearrangements. TCRdb provides this immuneACCESS table in a form limited to in-frame rearrangements. Some clones are lacking; in checked studies, under half of them reflect an unresolved V gene, and why the rest are absent is not known. Clone size and the V and J calls come from that table; the DNA yielded D and trimming. This sample lists around 140,000 clones; around 84% were detected once. The ten largest clones add up to about 2.4% of the sample.

Enrolling through a virtual design, the prospective study's participants ranged in age from about 18 to 89 years and lived across about two dozen United States geographic areas. To assign participants to cohorts, the prospective study relied on clinical history that participants themselves reported in a screening survey and a study questionnaire. Mobile phlebotomists in the prospective study collected whole blood, serum and a nasopharyngeal or oropharyngeal swab from every participant. Over a roughly 2-month period, participants in the prospective study had the option of providing additional blood draws and questionnaires. Blood samples from the prospective study were shipped frozen or at room temperature prior to DNA extraction.

The sequence is built from TRBV2 and TRBJ2-1, with TRBD2 as a weak D call on 6 bases. Material for sequencing was PBMCs or T cells enriched from blood (not recorded which). This clonotype was sampled from a man aged 35-49 years with acute COVID-19. The CDR3 in this case is CASRLSGGEQFF. The DNA sequence is TGTGCCAGCAGACTTAGCGGAGGTGAGCAGTTCTTC.